This T cell receptor beta chain came from a study of blood T cell repertoires in COVID-19. Background on the study: The analysed material was cDNA or gDNA that came from T cells, B-cell-depleted T cells, or PBMCs.

Study processing details: Researchers report that nucleated cell counts were estimated from reference gene primer amplification. Here immunoSEQ multiplex PCR was the method, and the copy in TCRdb shows in-frame clones only, minus some. Clone size and the V and J calls come from that table; the DNA yielded D and trimming. The sample carries around 180,000 clones, 86% recorded once. The ends lost 1 base at V and 4 bases at J; junction bases unmatched: 3. CDR1 and CDR2 (germline): SGHRS, YFSETQ. This CDR3 has 15 residues. The chain is built from TRBV5-1 and TRBJ2-2, with 8 bases that match TRBD2. Sequenced: peripheral blood. This clonotype was sampled from a woman aged 25 to 45 with active or convalescent COVID-19. The CDR3 sequence is CASSLLAGGTGELFF. CDR3 sequence (DNA): TGCGCCAGCAGCTTGCTAGCGGGTGGCACCGGGGAGCTGTTTTTT.